This passage covers 2 T cell receptor beta chains from one sample sequenced in a study of T-cell memory formation after mild COVID-19. TCRdb called the 5' RACE reads again in MiXCR, with one record for every CDR3 protein. There are 400,000 or so distinct CDR3 sequences in the sample; 20% occur only once, and around 8% lies in the top ten. The material sequenced was PBMCs or a T cell subset sorted from them (not recorded which). The receptors stem from an adult woman who had mild COVID-19 (a few samples of this study predate the infection). Cell type and time point are not known.

This rearrangement joins TRBV14 to TRBJ1-1; the D gene is possibly TRBD1 (5 bases). Germline V lookup: CDR1 SGHDN, CDR2 FVKESK. The CDR3 is made up of 15 amino acids. The V end lost 4 bases, the J end lost 0 bases, and 12 bases lay between the germline ends. The CDR3 bases are TGTGCCAGCAGCCGTGAGCCAGGGATGAACACTGAAGCTTTCTTT. The encoded protein is CASSREPGMNTEAFF. The complete variable domain, with remaining parts taken from reference TRBV14 and TRBJ1-1, reads EAGVTQFPSHSVIEKGQTVTLRCDPISGHDNLYWYRRVMGKEIKFLLHFVKESKQDESGMPNNRFLAERTGGTYSTLKVQPAELEDSGVYFCASSREPGMNTEAFFGQGTRLTVV.

The chain has TRBV2 and TRBJ2-7; maybe TRBD1 (6 bases). Trimming pared 1 base from V and 2 bases from J, leaving 12 bases between. CDR3 length equals 15 residues. Germline CDR1 reads SNHLY; CDR2 reads FYNNEI. The CDR3 DNA follows: TGTGCCAGCAGTGAAGGGGACACCCAAACCTACGAGCAGTACTTC. The encoded protein is CASSEGDTQTYEQYF.